Shown below are 3 T cell receptor beta chains from a single sample sequenced in a study of tumor-infiltrating lymphocytes in primary liver carcinoma. Production of TCR beta cDNA used around 500 ng total RNA together with a constant-region primer. ARM-PCR, slightly modified, supplied the TCR beta libraries through three nested multiplex PCR rounds. With TRBV1-TRBV30 forward primers and a C-beta reverse primer, the first two PCR rounds were run for around 10 cycles each. TCRdb passed the multiplex PCR reads through MiXCR, listing each CDR3 protein once. The data show over 250,000 distinct CDR3 sequences, with around three fifths seen just once and more than 15% held by the top ten. Unsorted whole blood supplied the RNA, and germline DNA was extracted too. Material for sequencing was peripheral blood. The receptors here all came from a woman in her 30s with primary liver carcinoma and hepatitis B virus infection.

The J gene is TRBJ2-5, the V gene TRBV10-2, with 15 positions matching TRBD2. CDR3 length: 18 residues. V shed 2 bases, J shed 2 bases, and the junction held 6 bases outside the gene matches. CDR1 and CDR2 (germline): WSHSY, SAAADI. Here the CDR3 DNA reads TGCGCCAGCAGTGAGGGACTAGCGGGAGGGGAGAGGCAAGAGACCCAGTACTTC. The encoded protein is CASSEGLAGGERQETQYF.

Concerning this clonotype itself: Since a much larger clone is just one base distant, this may be a read error. V gene TRBV6-1 combines with J gene TRBJ2-3, with D perhaps matching TRBD1 (6 bases). Germline V gene sequence: CDR1 MNHNS, CDR2 SASEGT. This CDR3 region has 16 residues. The CDR3 DNA reads as TGTGCCAGCAGGGGAGACAGGAGACGTCTCACAGATGCGCAGTATTTT. Protein: CASRGDRRRLTDAQYF.

The chain joins TRBV5-1 to TRBJ1-2; 10 bases align to TRBD1. Germline CDR1 reads SGHRS; CDR2 reads YFSETQ. The CDR3 covers 15 residues. After removal of 4 bases from V and 4 bases from J, the junction contained 7 bases not matched to a gene. The CDR3 reads CASSPRTGGPYGYTF. DNA of the CDR3: TGCGCCAGCAGCCCCCGGACAGGGGGTCCCTATGGCTACACCTTC.